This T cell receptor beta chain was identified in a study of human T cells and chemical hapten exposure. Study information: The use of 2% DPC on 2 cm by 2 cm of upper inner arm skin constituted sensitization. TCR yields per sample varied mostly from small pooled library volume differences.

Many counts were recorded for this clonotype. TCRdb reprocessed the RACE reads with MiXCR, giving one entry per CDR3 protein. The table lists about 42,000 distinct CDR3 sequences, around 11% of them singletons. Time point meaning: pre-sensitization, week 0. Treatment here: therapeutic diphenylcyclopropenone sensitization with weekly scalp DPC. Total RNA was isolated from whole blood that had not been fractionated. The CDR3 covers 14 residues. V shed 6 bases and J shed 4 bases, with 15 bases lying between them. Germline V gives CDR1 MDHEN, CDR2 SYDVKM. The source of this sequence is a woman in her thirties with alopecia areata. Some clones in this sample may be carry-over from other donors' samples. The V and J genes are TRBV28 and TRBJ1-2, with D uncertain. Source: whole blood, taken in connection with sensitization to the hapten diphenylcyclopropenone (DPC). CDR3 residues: CASSQIIVSYGYTF. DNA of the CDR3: TGTGCCAGCAGCCAGATCATCGTCTCCTATGGCTACACCTTC.